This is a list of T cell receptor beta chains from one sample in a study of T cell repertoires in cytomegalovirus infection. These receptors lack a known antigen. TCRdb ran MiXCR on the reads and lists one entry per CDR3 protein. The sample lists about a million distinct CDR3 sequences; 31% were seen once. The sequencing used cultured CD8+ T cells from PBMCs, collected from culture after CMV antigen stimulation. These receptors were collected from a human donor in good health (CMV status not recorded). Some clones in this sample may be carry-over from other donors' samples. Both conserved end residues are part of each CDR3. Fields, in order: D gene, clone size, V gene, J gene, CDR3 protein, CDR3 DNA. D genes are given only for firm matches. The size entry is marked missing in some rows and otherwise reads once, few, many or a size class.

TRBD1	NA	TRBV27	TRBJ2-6	CASSPRTGGGANVLTF	TGTGCCAGCAGTCCTAGGACAGGGGGAGGGGCCAACGTCCTGACTTTC
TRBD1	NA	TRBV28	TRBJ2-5	CASSPPGQVLGVFEETQYF	TGTGCCAGCAGTCCTCCGGGACAGGTCCTGGGGGTATTCGAAGAGACCCAGTACTTC
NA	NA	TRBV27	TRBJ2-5	CASNRLPQETQYF	TGTGCCAGCAACAGACTACCTCAAGAGACCCAGTACTTC
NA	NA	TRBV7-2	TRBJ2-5	CASSRPLLVRGETQYF	TGTGCCAGCAGCCGTCCGTTGTTAGTTCGAGGGGAGACCCAGTACTTC
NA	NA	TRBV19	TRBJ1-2	CASGWERTNGYTF	TGTGCCAGTGGCTGGGAGAGGACAAATGGCTACACCTTC
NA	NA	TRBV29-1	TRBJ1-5	CSGWGGGNQPQHF	TGCAGCGGGTGGGGAGGGGGCAATCAGCCCCAGCATTTT
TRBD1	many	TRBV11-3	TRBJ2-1	CASLRYRQGDSYNEQFF	TGTGCCAGCTTGAGGTACCGACAGGGAGACTCCTACAATGAGCAGTTCTTC
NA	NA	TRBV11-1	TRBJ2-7	CASRGLGSYEQYF	TGTGCCAGCAGGGGATTGGGCTCCTACGAGCAGTACTTC
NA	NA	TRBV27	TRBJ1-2	CASSLSGVLGYTF	TGTGCCAGCAGTTTATCGGGTGTACTGGGCTACACCTTC
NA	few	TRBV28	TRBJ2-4	CASSHLQDHLAKNIQYF	TGTGCCAGCAGCCATTTACAGGACCATTTAGCCAAAAACATTCAGTACTTC
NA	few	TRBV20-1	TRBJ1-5	CSARDPGTDQPQHF	TGCAGTGCTAGAGATCCAGGGACGGATCAGCCCCAGCATTTT
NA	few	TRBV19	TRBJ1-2	CATHTGQPGYTF	TGTGCCACCCATACGGGGCAGCCGGGCTACACCTTC
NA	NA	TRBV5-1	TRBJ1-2	CASSFLRGLSDGYTF	TGCGCCAGCAGCTTCCTCAGGGGCCTCTCCGACGGCTACACCTTC
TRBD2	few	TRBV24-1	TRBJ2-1	CATSVSPSRAGGPLGNEQFF	TGTGCCACCAGTGTCTCCCCCAGCCGAGCGGGGGGCCCCCTGGGCAATGAGCAGTTCTTC
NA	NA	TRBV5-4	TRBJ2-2	CASSLGLRGHNTGELFF	TGTGCCAGCAGCTTGGGACTCAGGGGCCACAACACCGGGGAGCTGTTTTTT
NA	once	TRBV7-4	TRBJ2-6	CASSGRTVDFSGANVLTF	TGTGCCAGCAGCGGGAGGACGGTAGACTTCTCTGGGGCCAACGTCCTGACTTTC
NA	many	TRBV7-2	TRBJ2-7	CASSSGHEQYF	TGTGCCAGCAGCTCCGGCCACGAGCAGTACTTC
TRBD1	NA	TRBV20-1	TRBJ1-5	CSAESGQDYQPQHF	TGCAGTGCTGAGTCTGGACAGGACTATCAGCCCCAGCATTTT
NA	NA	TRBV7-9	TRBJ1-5	CASSLGDPMANQPQHF	TGTGCCAGCAGCTTAGGCGATCCTATGGCCAATCAGCCCCAGCATTTT
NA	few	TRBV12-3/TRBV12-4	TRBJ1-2	CASSPTDGNYGYTF	TGTGCCAGCAGTCCAACCGACGGGAACTATGGCTACACCTTC
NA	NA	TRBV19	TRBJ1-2	CASTGEGRIYGYTF	TGTGCCAGTACCGGAGAAGGGAGGATCTATGGCTACACCTTC
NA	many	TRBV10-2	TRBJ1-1	CASSGAGRNTEAFF	TGCGCCAGCAGTGGAGCAGGGAGGAACACTGAAGCTTTCTTT
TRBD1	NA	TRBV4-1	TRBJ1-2	CASSQAGTGYGYTF	TGCGCCAGCAGCCAAGCCGGGACAGGGTATGGCTACACCTTC
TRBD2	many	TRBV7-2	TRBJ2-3	CASGLAGGLESTDTQYF	TGTGCCAGCGGGCTAGCGGGGGGGCTTGAAAGTACAGATACGCAGTATTTT
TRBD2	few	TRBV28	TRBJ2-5	CASSLELAGVQETQYF	TGTGCCAGCAGTTTAGAGCTAGCGGGGGTCCAAGAGACCCAGTACTTC
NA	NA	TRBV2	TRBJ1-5	CASSETGLDNQPQHF	TGTGCCAGCAGTGAAACAGGGTTAGACAATCAGCCCCAGCATTTT
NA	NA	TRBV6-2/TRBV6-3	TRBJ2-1	CASRSDYNEQFF	TGTGCCAGCAGATCAGACTACAATGAGCAGTTCTTC
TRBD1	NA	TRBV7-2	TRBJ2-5	CASSLAPLSTGGGQETQYF	TGTGCCAGCAGCTTAGCCCCTTTGTCGACAGGGGGTGGACAAGAGACCCAGTACTTC
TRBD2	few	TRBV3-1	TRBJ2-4	CASSQIPGLAGGPTKNIQYF	TGTGCCAGCAGCCAGATACCGGGACTAGCGGGGGGGCCAACCAAAAACATTCAGTACTTC
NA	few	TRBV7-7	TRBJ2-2	CASSLMGSGELFF	TGTGCTAGCAGCTTAATGGGTTCCGGGGAGCTGTTTTTT
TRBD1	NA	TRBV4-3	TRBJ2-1	CASSHDRVDNEQFF	TGCGCCAGCAGCCATGACAGGGTAGACAATGAGCAGTTCTTC
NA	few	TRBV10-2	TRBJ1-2	CASRDTESANYGYTF	TGCGCCAGCAGGGACACCGAATCGGCTAACTATGGCTACACCTTC
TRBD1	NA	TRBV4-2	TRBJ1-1	CASSQVQGGLDTEAFF	TGTGCCAGCAGCCAAGTTCAGGGGGGCCTGGACACTGAAGCTTTCTTT
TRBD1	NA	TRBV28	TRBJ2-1	CASSALQGNWYNEQFF	TGTGCCAGCAGTGCCCTACAGGGGAATTGGTACAATGAGCAGTTCTTC
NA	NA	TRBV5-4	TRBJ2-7	CASSLGDAPHEQYF	TGTGCCAGCAGCTTGGGGGACGCCCCCCACGAGCAGTACTTC
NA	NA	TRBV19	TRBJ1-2	CASSFDFESLYGYTF	TGTGCCAGTAGTTTTGACTTCGAATCCCTCTATGGCTACACCTTC
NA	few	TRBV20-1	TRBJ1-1	CSARDRYAVRDTEAFF	TGCAGTGCTAGAGATCGGTATGCAGTGCGAGACACTGAAGCTTTCTTT
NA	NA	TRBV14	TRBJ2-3	CASSQSEIYTDTQYF	TGTGCCAGCAGCCAGTCAGAGATCTACACAGATACGCAGTATTTT
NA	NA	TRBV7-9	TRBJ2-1	CASSTPEGGHSYNEQFF	TGTGCCAGCAGCACCCCGGAAGGGGGGCACTCCTACAATGAGCAGTTCTTC
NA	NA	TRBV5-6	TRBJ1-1	CASSLGGGRAFF	TGTGCCAGCAGCTTGGGGGGAGGGCGAGCTTTCTTT
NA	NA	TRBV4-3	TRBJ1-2	CASSQEASPYGYTF	TGCGCCAGCAGCCAGGAGGCCTCCCCTTATGGCTACACCTTC